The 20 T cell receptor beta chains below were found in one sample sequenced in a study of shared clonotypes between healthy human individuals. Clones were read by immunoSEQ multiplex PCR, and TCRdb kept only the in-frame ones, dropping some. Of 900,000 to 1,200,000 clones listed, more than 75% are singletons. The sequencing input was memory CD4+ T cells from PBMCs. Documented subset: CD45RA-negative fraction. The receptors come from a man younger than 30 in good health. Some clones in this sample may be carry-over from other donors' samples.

The CDR3 DNA reads as TGTGCCAGCAGCCTAAGTTGGACCACAGTGAGTTACGAGCAGTACTTC. It translates to CASSLSWTTVSYEQYF. The rearrangement joins TRBV28 to TRBJ2-7; D unresolved. Germline V CDR1 and CDR2: MDHEN, SYDVKM. CDR3 length: 16 residues. V lost 6 bases, J lost 4 bases, and 22 bases lay in between.

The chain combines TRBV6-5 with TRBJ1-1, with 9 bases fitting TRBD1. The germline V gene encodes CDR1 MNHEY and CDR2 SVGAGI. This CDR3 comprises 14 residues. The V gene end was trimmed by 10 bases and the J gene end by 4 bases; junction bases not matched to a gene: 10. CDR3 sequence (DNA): TGTGCCACCCTTCCGACAGGGGGGACCACTGAAGCTTTCTTT. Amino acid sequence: CATLPTGGTTEAFF.

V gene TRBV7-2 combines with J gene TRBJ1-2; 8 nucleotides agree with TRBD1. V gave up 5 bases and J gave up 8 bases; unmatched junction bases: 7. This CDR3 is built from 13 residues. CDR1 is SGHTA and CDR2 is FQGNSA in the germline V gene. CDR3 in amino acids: CASSPYRGGGYTF. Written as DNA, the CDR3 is TGTGCCAGCAGCCCTTACAGGGGGGGCGGCTACACCTTC.

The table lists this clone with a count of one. CDR3 sequence reads: CASSIKGVTGYQPQHF. In DNA, the CDR3 is TGTGCCAGTAGTATAAAGGGGGTGACGGGATATCAGCCCCAGCATTTT. The chain is built from TRBV19 and TRBJ1-5; the D gene is possibly TRBD1 (6 bases). The CDR3 is 16 amino acids. V lost 2 bases and J 5 bases, leaving 16 bases between the germline ends. CDR1 and CDR2 from the germline V gene are LNHDA and SQIVND (reference sequence). The full variable domain, with the rest looked up from reference TRBV19 and TRBJ1-5, is DGGITQSPKYLFRKEGQNVTLSCEQNLNHDAMYWYRQDPGQGLRLIYYSQIVNDFQKGDIAEGYSVSREKKESFPLTVTSAQKNPTAFYLCASSIKGVTGYQPQHFGDGTRLSIL.

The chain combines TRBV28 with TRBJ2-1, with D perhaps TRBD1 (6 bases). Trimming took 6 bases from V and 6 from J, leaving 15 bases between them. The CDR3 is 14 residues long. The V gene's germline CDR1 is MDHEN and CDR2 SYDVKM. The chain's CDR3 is CASRSVTGSNEQFF. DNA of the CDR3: TGTGCCAGCAGATCCGTTACAGGGTCCAATGAGCAGTTCTTC.

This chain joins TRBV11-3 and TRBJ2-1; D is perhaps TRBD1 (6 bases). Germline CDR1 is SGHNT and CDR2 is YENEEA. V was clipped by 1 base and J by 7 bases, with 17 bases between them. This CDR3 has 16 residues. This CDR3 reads CASSLGGSLRGNEQFF. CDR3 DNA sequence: TGTGCCAGCAGCTTAGGTGGGTCCCTAAGGGGGAATGAGCAGTTCTTC.

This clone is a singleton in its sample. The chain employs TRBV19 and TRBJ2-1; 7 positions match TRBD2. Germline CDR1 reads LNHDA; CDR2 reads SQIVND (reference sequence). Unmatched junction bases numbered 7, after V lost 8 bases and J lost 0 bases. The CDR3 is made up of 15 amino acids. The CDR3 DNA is TGTGCCAGTGGAGTTCGGGAGGTCTCCTACAATGAGCAGTTCTTC. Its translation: CASGVREVSYNEQFF. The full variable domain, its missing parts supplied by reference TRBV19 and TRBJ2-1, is DGGITQSPKYLFRKEGQNVTLSCEQNLNHDAMYWYRQDPGQGLRLIYYSQIVNDFQKGDIAEGYSVSREKKESFPLTVTSAQKNPTAFYLCASGVREVSYNEQFFGPGTRLTVL.

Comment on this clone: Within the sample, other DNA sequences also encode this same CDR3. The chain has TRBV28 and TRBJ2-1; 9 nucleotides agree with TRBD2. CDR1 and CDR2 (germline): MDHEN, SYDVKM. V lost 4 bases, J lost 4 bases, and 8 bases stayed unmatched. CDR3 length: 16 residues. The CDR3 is CASSSPGLAGYNEQFF. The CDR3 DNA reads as TGTGCCAGCAGTTCCCCGGGGCTAGCGGGGTACAATGAGCAGTTCTTC. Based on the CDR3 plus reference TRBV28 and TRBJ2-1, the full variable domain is DVKVTQSSRYLVKRTGEKVFLECVQDMDHENMFWYRQDPGLGLRLIYFSYDVKMKEKGDIPEGYSVSREKKERFSLILESASTNQTSMYLCASSSPGLAGYNEQFFGPGTRLTVL.

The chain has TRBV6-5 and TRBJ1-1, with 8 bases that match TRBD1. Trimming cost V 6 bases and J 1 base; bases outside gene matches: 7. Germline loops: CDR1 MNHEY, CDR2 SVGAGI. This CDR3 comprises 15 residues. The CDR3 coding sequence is TGTGCCAGCAGGGACAGGGCGGACTGGAACACTGAAGCTTTCTTT. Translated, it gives CASRDRADWNTEAFF.

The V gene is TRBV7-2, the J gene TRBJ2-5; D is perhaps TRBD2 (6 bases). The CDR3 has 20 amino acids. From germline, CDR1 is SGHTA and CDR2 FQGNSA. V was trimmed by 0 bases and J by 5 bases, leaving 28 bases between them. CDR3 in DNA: TGTGCCAGCAGCTTAGCGTACTGGCAGGGTCGGACGGGAGTGAGGGAGACCCAGTACTTC. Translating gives CASSLAYWQGRTGVRETQYF. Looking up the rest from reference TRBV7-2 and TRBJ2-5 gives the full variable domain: GAGVSQSPSNKVTEKGKDVELRCDPISGHTALYWYRQSLGQGLEFLIYFQGNSAPDKSGLPSDRFSAERTGGSVSTLTIQRTQQEDSAVYLCASSLAYWQGRTGVRETQYFGPGTRLLVL.

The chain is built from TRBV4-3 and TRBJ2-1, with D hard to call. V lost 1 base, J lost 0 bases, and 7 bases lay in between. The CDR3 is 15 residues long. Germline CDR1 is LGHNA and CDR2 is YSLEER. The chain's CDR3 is CASSQGIFSYNEQFF. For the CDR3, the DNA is TGCGCCAGCAGCCAAGGAATTTTCTCCTACAATGAGCAGTTCTTC.

In DNA, the CDR3 is TGTGCCAGTACCGCGGGACGCCCTGCATACAATGAAAAACTGTTTTTT. It codes for CASTAGRPAYNEKLFF. The chain links TRBV19 to TRBJ1-4, with D tentatively TRBD1 (5 bases). Germline CDR1 LNHDA, CDR2 SQIVND (reference sequence). V was cut by 7 bases and J by 5 bases, with 20 bases left in between. The CDR3 consists of 16 residues. The complete variable domain, with remaining parts taken from reference TRBV19 and TRBJ1-4, reads DGGITQSPKYLFRKEGQNVTLSCEQNLNHDAMYWYRQDPGQGLRLIYYSQIVNDFQKGDIAEGYSVSREKKESFPLTVTSAQKNPTAFYLCASTAGRPAYNEKLFFGSGTQLSVL.

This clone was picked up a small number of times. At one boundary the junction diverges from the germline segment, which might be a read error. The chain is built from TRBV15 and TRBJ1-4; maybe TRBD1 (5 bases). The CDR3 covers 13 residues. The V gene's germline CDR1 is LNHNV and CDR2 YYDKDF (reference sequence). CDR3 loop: CATSRYLLGPGYF. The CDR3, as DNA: TGTGCCACCAGCAGATACCTACTGGGGCCGGGTTATTTT.

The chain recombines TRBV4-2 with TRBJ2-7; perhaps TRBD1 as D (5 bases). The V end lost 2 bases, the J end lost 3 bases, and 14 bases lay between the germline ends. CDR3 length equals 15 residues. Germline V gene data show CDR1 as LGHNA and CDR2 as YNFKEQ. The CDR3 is CASSQLVGVIYEQYF. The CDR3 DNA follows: TGTGCCAGCAGCCAACTCGTAGGGGTGATCTACGAGCAGTACTTC.

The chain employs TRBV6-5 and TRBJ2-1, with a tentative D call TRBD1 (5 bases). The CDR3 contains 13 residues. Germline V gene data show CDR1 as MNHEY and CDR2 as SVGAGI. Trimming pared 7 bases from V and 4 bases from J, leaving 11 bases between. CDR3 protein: CASTRTPYNEQFF. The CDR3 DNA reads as TGTGCCAGCACCCGGACACCATACAATGAGCAGTTCTTC.

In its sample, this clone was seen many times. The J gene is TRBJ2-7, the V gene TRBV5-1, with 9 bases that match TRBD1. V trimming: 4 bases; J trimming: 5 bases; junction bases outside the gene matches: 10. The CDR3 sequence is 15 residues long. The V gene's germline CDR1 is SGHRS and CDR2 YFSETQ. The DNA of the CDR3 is TGCGCCAGCAGCATCGGACAGGGGCAGGTGAACGAGCAGTACTTC. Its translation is CASSIGQGQVNEQYF.

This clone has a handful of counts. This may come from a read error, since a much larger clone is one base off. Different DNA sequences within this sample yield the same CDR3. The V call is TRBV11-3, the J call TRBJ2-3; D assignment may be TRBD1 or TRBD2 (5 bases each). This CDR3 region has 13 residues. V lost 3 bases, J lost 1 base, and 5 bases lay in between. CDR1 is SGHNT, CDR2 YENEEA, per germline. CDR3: CASSLGGTDTQYF. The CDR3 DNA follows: TGTGCCAGCAGCTTGGGGGGCACAGATACGCAGTATTTT.

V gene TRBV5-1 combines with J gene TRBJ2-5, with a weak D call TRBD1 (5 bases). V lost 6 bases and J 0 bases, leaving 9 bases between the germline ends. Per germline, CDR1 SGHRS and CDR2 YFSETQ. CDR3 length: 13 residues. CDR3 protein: CASTLTDQETQYF. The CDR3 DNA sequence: TGCGCCAGCACCCTGACAGACCAAGAGACCCAGTACTTC. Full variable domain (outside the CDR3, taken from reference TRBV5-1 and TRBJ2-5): KAGVTQTPRYLIKTRGQQVTLSCSPISGHRSVSWYQQTPGQGLQFLFEYFSETQRNKGNFPGRFSGRQFSNSRSEMNVSTLELGDSALYLCASTLTDQETQYFGPGTRLLVL.

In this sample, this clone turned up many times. The CDR3 loop is CASSSGLAGAGELFF. The CDR3 nucleotides read TGTGCCAGCAGCTCCGGACTAGCGGGAGCCGGGGAGCTGTTTTTT. V gene TRBV7-2 combines with J gene TRBJ2-2; 13 bases map to TRBD2. V was clipped by 4 bases and J by 6 bases; unmatched bases: 2. The length of the CDR3 is 15 residues. Germline assignment: CDR1 SGHTA and CDR2 FQGNSA.

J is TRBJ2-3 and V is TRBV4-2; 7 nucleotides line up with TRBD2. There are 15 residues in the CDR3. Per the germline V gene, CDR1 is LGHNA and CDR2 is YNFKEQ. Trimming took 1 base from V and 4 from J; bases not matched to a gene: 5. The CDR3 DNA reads TGTGCCAGCAGCCAAGTACGAGGGAGGGCAGATACGCAGTATTTT. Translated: CASSQVRGRADTQYF.